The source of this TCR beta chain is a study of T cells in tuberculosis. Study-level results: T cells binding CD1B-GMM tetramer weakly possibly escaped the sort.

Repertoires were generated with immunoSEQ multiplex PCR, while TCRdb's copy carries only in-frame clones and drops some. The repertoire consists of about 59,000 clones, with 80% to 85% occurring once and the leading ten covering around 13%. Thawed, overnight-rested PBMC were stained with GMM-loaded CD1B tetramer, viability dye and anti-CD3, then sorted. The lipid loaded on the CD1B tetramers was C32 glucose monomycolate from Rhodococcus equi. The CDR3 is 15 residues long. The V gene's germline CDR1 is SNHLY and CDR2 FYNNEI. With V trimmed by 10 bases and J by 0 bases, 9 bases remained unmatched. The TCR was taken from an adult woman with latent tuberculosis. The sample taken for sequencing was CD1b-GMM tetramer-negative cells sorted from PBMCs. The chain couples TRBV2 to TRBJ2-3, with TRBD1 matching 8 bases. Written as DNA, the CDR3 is TGTGCCATAGTTGACCAGGGGGCGAGCACAGATACGCAGTATTTT. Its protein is CAIVDQGASTDTQYF. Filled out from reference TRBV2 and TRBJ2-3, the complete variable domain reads EPEVTQTPSHQVTQMGQEVILRCVPISNHLYFYWYRQILGQKVEFLVSFYNNEISEKSEIFDDQFSVERPDGSNFTLKIRSTKLEDSAMYFCAIVDQGASTDTQYFGPGTRLTVL.